The rows below give T cell receptor beta chains drawn from one sample of a study of a mutant IDH1 vaccine in newly diagnosed glioma. Their antigen targets remain unknown. Assay used: immunoSEQ multiplex PCR; TCRdb lists only in-frame clones, some missing. Of 90,000 to 100,000 clones listed, nearly 90% are singletons. The source material was PBMCs, sampled from a glioma patient whose treatment included an IDH1 peptide vaccine. Receptors originate from a woman between 45 and 60 years old with glioma. Each CDR3 is given with its conserved first and last residue. The order of the fields is V gene, J gene, D gene, clone size, CDR3 DNA, CDR3 protein. D genes are given only for firm matches. The size of a clone is reported for some rows only, either as once, few or many, or as a class for expanded clones.

TRBV29-1	TRBJ1-4	-	-	TGCGCGTCGGACCGGCCTAATGAAAAACTGTTTTTT	CASDRPNEKLFF
TRBV2	TRBJ2-1	-	-	TGTGCCAGCAGTGGGCTAGCGCCATCCTACAATGAGCAGTTCTTC	CASSGLAPSYNEQFF
TRBV19	TRBJ1-5	-	-	TGTGCCAGTGGGCGGGGCTATAGCAATCAGCCCCAGCATTTT	CASGRGYSNQPQHF
TRBV9	TRBJ2-1	TRBD2	-	TGTGCCAGCAGCGAAAGCCTAGCGGGAGAGGGGACCAATGAGCAGTTCTTC	CASSESLAGEGTNEQFF
TRBV9	TRBJ2-1	TRBD2	-	TGTGCCAGCAGCGTAGCTTCCGGACTAGTATACAATGAGCAGTTCTTC	CASSVASGLVYNEQFF
TRBV27	TRBJ2-3	TRBD2	-	TGTGCCAGCAGTTCGCCGGGACTACCAACGGGTACGCAGTATTTT	CASSSPGLPTGTQYF
TRBV7-9	TRBJ2-1	-	-	TGTGCCAGCAGCTCCCGCGGGAGTGAAGGGGGGAATGAGCAGTTCTTC	CASSSRGSEGGNEQFF
TRBV4-1	TRBJ1-6	-	-	TGCGCCAGCAGCCAAGAGCGCAGGCCGACTTATAATTCACCCCTCCACTTT	CASSQERRPTYNSPLHF
TRBV19	TRBJ2-4	-	few	TGTGCCAGTAGTATAGAGGGCGGAAACATTCAGTACTTC	CASSIEGGNIQYF
TRBV6-5	TRBJ1-2	TRBD1	-	TGTGCCAGCAGTGACAGGGGGTTGTATGGCTACACCTTC	CASSDRGLYGYTF
TRBV10-2	TRBJ2-7	-	-	TGCGCCAGCAGTGGAGCCTACGAGCAGTACTTC	CASSGAYEQYF
TRBV28	TRBJ2-2	-	-	TGTGCCAGCAGTTTATGGGGAAGCACCGGGGAGCTGTTTTTT	CASSLWGSTGELFF
TRBV28	TRBJ2-7	-	-	TGTGCCAGCAGTCTACAGGGTCTCGAGCAGTACTTC	CASSLQGLEQYF
TRBV7-8	TRBJ1-4	-	-	TGTGCCAGCAGCGCCTACAGGGTTGGGGAAAAACTGTTTTTT	CASSAYRVGEKLFF
TRBV27	TRBJ2-1	-	once	TGTGCCAGCAGTCCCTTCAGGGCTCCGGACAATGAGCAGGTCTTC	CASSPFRAPDNEQVF
TRBV9	TRBJ2-2	-	-	TGTGCCAGCAGCGGAACCCAAACCGGGGAGCTGTTTTTT	CASSGTQTGELFF
TRBV5-1	TRBJ2-3	TRBD1	-	TGCGCCAGCAGCTTACAGGGGTCGACTAGCACAGATACGCAGTATTTT	CASSLQGSTSTDTQYF
TRBV10-2	TRBJ1-1	-	-	TGCGCCGCACAACTCGATTTGAACACTGAAGCTTTCTTT	CAAQLDLNTEAFF
TRBV5-6	TRBJ1-6	TRBD1	-	TGTGCCAGCAAGGACAGGGGTAATTCACCCCTCCACTTT	CASKDRGNSPLHF
TRBV6-1	TRBJ1-2	-	-	TGTGCCAGCATTGGAGGTTTAGGTATCAACTATGGCTACACCTTC	CASIGGLGINYGYTF
TRBV14	TRBJ2-5	-	-	TGTGCCAGCAGCCGCTTAGAGACCCAGTACTTC	CASSRLETQYF
TRBV2	TRBJ2-5	-	-	TGTGCCAGCTCCTCGAACAGGTTGGAGACCCAGTACTTC	CASSSNRLETQYF
TRBV7-3	TRBJ1-2	-	-	TGTGCCAGCAGCTCTGACGGCTGGAAGGGTTATGGCTACACCTTC	CASSSDGWKGYGYTF
TRBV18	TRBJ1-2	-	-	TGTGCCAGCTCCCCCGACAGGACCTACTACACCTTC	CASSPDRTYYTF
TRBV6-5	TRBJ1-1	-	-	TGTGCCAGCAGTTACTCGCGTTGGGAAGCTTTCTTT	CASSYSRWEAFF
TRBV18	TRBJ2-7	TRBD1	once	TGTGCCAGCTCACCCTCGACAGGGGGTCCCTACGAGCAGTACTTC	CASSPSTGGPYEQYF
TRBV19	TRBJ2-7	-	-	TGTGCCAGTAGTATCGGGACACCTCCCTACGAGCAGTACTTC	CASSIGTPPYEQYF
TRBV9	TRBJ2-3	-	-	TGTGCCAGCAGCGTGATGGGCGGGTACACAGATACGCAGTATTTT	CASSVMGGYTDTQYF
TRBV4-1	TRBJ2-5	-	-	TGCGCCAGCAGCCAAGATGTCCCTGGGAAGCAATCCGAGAGGACCCAGTACTTC	CASSQDVPGKQSERTQYF
TRBV28	TRBJ1-2	-	-	TGTGCCAGCAGCCTGGGGGGAGCGGATGGCTACACCTTC	CASSLGGADGYTF
TRBV7-2	TRBJ2-1	-	-	TGTGCCAGCAGCTTAGGGGCGCGCCTCTACAATGAGCAGTTCTTC	CASSLGARLYNEQFF
TRBV6-5	TRBJ2-5	-	-	TGTGCCAGCAGTTTGGAGACCCAGTACTTC	CASSLETQYF
TRBV2	TRBJ1-1	-	-	TGTGCCAGCAGTGAACTTAGGGGATGGGATGAAGCTTTCTTT	CASSELRGWDEAFF
TRBV6-5	TRBJ1-6	TRBD1	-	TGTGCCATCAGCCCGGGACAGGCCGGTTCACCCCTCCACTTT	CAISPGQAGSPLHF
TRBV5-1	TRBJ1-4	-	-	TGCGCCAGCAGCTTGCGACGGGGCTCTGAAAAACTGTTTTTT	CASSLRRGSEKLFF
TRBV19	TRBJ2-1	TRBD1	-	TGTGCCAGTAGAACGGAACAGGGGGCTTTCAATGAGCAGTTCTTC	CASRTEQGAFNEQFF
TRBV12-5	TRBJ1-4	-	-	TGTGCTAGTGGTTTGGACAGGGATGGGGTTAATGAAAAACTGTTTTTT	CASGLDRDGVNEKLFF
TRBV25-1	TRBJ2-7	TRBD1	-	TGTGCCAGCAGGACAGGGGGCCCCACCTACGAGCAGTACTTC	CASRTGGPTYEQYF
TRBV5-4	TRBJ2-7	-	-	TGTGCCAGCAGCCAACCTATCGGGACTTCCCACTACGAGCAGTACTTC	CASSQPIGTSHYEQYF
TRBV9	TRBJ2-7	-	once	TGTGCCAGCAGCGCGAGTTCAGGGTTCTCCTACGAGCAGTACTTC	CASSASSGFSYEQYF
TRBV28	TRBJ1-4	-	-	TGTGCCAGCAGTCCCGGGACGCCTAATGAAAAACTGTTTTTT	CASSPGTPNEKLFF
TRBV4-1	TRBJ2-3	-	-	TGCGCCAGCAGCCAATGGCGGGGCACAGATACGCAGTATTTT	CASSQWRGTDTQYF
TRBV10-3	TRBJ2-7	-	-	TGTGCCATCAGTGAGTCGAGTTATGCCTACGAGCAGTACTTC	CAISESSYAYEQYF
TRBV28	TRBJ1-2	-	-	TGTGCCAGCAGTTTCAGACGTGGTGGCTACACCTTC	CASSFRRGGYTF
TRBV7-7	TRBJ1-6	-	-	TGTGCTAGCGCGGCTTCTAATAATTCACCCCTCCACTTT	CASAASNNSPLHF
TRBV18	TRBJ2-1	TRBD2	-	TGTGCCAGCTCACCCCCGATAGCGGGAGGGATGGATGAGCAGTTCTTC	CASSPPIAGGMDEQFF
TRBV19	TRBJ1-1	TRBD1	few	TGTGCCAGTAATGGGGGGACAGCGGCCACTAGACCCGAAGCTTTCTTT	CASNGGTAATRPEAFF
TRBV19	TRBJ2-1	TRBD1	-	TGTGCCAGTAGTCGGGACAGGGGGGCCTACAATGAGCAGTTCTTC	CASSRDRGAYNEQFF
TRBV6-6	TRBJ2-7	-	-	TGTGCCAGCAGTTACTCGCCCGACAGCTACGAGCAGTACTTC	CASSYSPDSYEQYF
TRBV5-4	TRBJ1-2	-	-	TGTGCCAGCAGCCGGACGGCGGACGGATTTAACTATGGCTACACCTTC	CASSRTADGFNYGYTF
TRBV27	TRBJ2-2	-	-	TGTGCCAGCAGTTTCGGGGGAAGCGGGGAGCTGTTTTTT	CASSFGGSGELFF
TRBV4-1	TRBJ2-1	TRBD2	-	TGCGCCAGCAGCAATAGCGGGGGTAACAATGAGCAGTTCTTC	CASSNSGGNNEQFF